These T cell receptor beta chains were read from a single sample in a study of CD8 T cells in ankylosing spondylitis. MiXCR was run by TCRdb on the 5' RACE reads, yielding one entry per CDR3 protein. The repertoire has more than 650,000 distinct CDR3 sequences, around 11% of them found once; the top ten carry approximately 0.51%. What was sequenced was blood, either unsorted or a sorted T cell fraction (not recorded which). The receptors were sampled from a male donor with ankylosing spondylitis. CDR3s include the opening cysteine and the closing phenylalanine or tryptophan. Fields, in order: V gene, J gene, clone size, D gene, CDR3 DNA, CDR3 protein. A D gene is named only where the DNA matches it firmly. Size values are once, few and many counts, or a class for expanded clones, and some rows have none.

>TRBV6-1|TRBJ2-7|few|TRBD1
TGTGCCAGCGATAAGACAGGGGTGAACGAGCAGTACTTC
CASDKTGVNEQYF
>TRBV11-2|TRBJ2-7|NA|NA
TGTGCCAGCAGCTTCGTTGCCAGACCCTACGAGCAGTACTTC
CASSFVARPYEQYF
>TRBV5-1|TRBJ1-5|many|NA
TGCGCCAGCAGCGGCGGGCCTCGCCAGCCCCAGCATTTT
CASSGGPRQPQHF
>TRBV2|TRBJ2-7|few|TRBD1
TGTGCCAGCAATCGGGACAGATCCTACGAGCAGTACTTC
CASNRDRSYEQYF
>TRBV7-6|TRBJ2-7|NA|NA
TGTGCCAGCAGCAAAGAGACTGGCCTCTACGAGCAGTACTTC
CASSKETGLYEQYF
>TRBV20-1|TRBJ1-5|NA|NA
TGCAGTGCCTCCCCAGGGATTCAGCCCCAGCATTTT
CSASPGIQPQHF
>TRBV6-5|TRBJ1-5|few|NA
TGTGCCAGCAGTTACACGCCACAGCATAGCAATCAGCCCCAGCATTTT
CASSYTPQHSNQPQHF
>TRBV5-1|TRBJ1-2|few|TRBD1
TGCGCCAGCAGCCACAGACAGGGGAGCTATGGCTACACCTTC
CASSHRQGSYGYTF
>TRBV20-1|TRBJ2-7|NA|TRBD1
TGCAGTGCTAGAGCTTGGACAGGGGGTATTCCGTCCTACGAGCAGTACTTC
CSARAWTGGIPSYEQYF
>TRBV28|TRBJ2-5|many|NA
TGTGCCAGCAGTTTAGCTAGGAGCGGGGAGACCCAGTACTTC
CASSLARSGETQYF
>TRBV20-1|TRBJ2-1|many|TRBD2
TGCAGTGCGCGGGAGGGCCTAAGAATGCAGTTCTTC
CSAREGLRMQFF
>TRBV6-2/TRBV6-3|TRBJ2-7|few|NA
TGTGCCAGCAGTTACTCCGGCAGACACCTACGAGTGGAGTACTTC
CASSYSGRHLRVEYF
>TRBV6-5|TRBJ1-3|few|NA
TGTGCCAGCAGTTATGATCAATCTGGTAACTGGGGAAACACCATATATTTT
CASSYDQSGNWGNTIYF
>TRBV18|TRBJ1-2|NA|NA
TGTGCCAGCTCACCAATGGGTTTTGATGGCTACACCTTC
CASSPMGFDGYTF
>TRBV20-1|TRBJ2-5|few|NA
TGCAGTCTACTAGATCGTCGGTGGCGGGCCCAGTACTTC
CSLLDRRWRAQYF
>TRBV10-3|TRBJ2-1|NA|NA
TGTGCCATCAGCCCCCCGATCGGGGGCAGCCCCTACAATGAGCAGTTCTTC
CAISPPIGGSPYNEQFF
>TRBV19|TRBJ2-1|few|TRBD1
TGTGCCAGTTCCCGGAAAGGGGGCATATGGAATGAGCAGTTCTTC
CASSRKGGIWNEQFF
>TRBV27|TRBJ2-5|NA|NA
TGTGCCGGCAGTAGGGACACGACAGGAGAGACCCAGTACTTC
CAGSRDTTGETQYF
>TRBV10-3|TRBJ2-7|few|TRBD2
TGTGCCATCAGTGTAGCGGGGTTAATGCACGAGCAGTACTTC
CAISVAGLMHEQYF
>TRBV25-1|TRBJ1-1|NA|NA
TGTGCCAGCAGTGATTGGGGGGCCACTGAAGCTTTCTTT
CASSDWGATEAFF
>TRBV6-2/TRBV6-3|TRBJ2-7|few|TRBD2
TGTGCCAGCAGTCCCCATCTAGCGGACCTGCCCTACGAGCAGTACTTC
CASSPHLADLPYEQYF
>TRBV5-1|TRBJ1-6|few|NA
TGCGCCAGCAGCTTCCGGACGGGATCACCCCTCCACTTT
CASSFRTGSPLHF
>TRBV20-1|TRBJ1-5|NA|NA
TGCAGTGCTACACCCCCGGAGAATCAGCCCCAGCATTTT
CSATPPENQPQHF
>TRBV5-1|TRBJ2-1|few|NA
TGCGCCAGCAGCCCCGGGGCCATGAATGAGCAGTTCTTC
CASSPGAMNEQFF
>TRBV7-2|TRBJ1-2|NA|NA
TGTGCCAGCAGCGTAAATCGGGGAGCGCTAAACTATGGCTACACCTTC
CASSVNRGALNYGYTF
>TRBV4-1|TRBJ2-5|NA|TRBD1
TGCGCCAGCACCATCCTCCCCGGGACAGCATTAGAGACCCAGTACTTC
CASTILPGTALETQYF
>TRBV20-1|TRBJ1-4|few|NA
TGCAGTGCTAGACCCAGGGCTAATGAAAAACTGTTTTTT
CSARPRANEKLFF
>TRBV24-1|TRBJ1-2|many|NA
TGTGCCACCAGTGATTACTCCGGCGAGGGCTACACCTTC
CATSDYSGEGYTF
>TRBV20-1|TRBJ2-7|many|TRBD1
TGCAGTGCTAGAGCCGGGACAGGGGTTTACGAGCAGTACTTC
CSARAGTGVYEQYF
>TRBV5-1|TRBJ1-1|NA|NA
TGCGCCAGCGGCAGGAGGACGAACACTGAAGCTTTCTTT
CASGRRTNTEAFF
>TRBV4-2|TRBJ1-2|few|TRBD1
TGTGCCAGCAGCCAAGAAGGGATGAACGGACAGGGGGTGGGTGGCTACACCTTC
CASSQEGMNGQGVGGYTF
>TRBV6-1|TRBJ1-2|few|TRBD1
TGTGCCAGCAGTCGGACAGGGGAGTATAGAAGCTATGGCTACACCTTC
CASSRTGEYRSYGYTF
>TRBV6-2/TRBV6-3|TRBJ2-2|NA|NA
TGTGCCAGCAGTCCGGGCCGTACCGGGGAGCTGTTTTTT
CASSPGRTGELFF
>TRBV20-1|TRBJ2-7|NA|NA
TGCAGTGCTATACCAGACCCATCGACTCGGCAGTACTTC
CSAIPDPSTRQYF
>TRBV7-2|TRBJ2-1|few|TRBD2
TGTGCCAGCAGCTTACCCGCGGGAGGGCGTAGTGAGCAGTTCTTC
CASSLPAGGRSEQFF
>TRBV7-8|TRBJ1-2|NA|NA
TGTGCCAGCAGCTCTCCTCCGGTAGACTATGGCTACACCTTC
CASSSPPVDYGYTF
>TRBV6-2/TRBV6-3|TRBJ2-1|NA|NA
TGTGCCAGCAGTTACACCCGGGTCCGCAATGAGCAGTTCTTC
CASSYTRVRNEQFF